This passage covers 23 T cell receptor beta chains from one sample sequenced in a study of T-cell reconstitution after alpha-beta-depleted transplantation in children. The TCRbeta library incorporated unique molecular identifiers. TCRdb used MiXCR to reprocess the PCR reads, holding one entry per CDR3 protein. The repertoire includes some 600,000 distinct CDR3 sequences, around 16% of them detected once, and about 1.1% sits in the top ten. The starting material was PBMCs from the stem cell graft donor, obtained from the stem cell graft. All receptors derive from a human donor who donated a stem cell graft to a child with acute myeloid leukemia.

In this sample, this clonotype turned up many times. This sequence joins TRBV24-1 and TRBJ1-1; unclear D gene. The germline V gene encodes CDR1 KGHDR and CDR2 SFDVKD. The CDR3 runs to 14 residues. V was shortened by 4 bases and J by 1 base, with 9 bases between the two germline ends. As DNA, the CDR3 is TGTGCCACCAGTGAGTCTCGGACGAACACTGAAGCTTTCTTT. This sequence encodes CATSESRTNTEAFF.

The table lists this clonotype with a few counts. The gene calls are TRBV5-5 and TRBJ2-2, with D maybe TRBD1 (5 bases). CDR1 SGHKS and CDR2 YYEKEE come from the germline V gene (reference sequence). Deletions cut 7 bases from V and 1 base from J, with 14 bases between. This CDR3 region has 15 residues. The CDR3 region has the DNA TGTGCCAGCTTAGGGGCGAGAGGGAACACCGGGGAGCTGTTTTTT. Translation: CASLGARGNTGELFF.

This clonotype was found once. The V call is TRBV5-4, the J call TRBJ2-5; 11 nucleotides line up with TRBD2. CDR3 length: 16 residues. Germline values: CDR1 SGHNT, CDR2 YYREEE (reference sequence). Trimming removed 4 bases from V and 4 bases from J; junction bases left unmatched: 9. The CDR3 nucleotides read TGTGCCAGCAGCCGGAGCCCTAGCGGGGGGTCAGAGACCCAGTACTTC. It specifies CASSRSPSGGSETQYF.

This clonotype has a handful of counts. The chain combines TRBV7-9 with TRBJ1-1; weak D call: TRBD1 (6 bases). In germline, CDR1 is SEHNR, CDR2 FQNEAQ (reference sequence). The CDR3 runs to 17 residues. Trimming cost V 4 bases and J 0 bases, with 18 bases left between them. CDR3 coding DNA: TGTGCCAGCAGCTCAGAAAGGGGGGGAAATATGAACACTGAAGCTTTCTTT. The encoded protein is CASSSERGGNMNTEAFF.

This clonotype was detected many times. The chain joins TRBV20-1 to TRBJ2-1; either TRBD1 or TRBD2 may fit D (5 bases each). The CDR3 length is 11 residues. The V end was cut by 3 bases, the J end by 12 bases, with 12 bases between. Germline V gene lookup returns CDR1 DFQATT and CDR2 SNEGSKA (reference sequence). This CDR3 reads CSARRGSRQFF. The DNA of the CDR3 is TGCAGTGCTAGGAGGGGTTCCAGGCAGTTCTTC.

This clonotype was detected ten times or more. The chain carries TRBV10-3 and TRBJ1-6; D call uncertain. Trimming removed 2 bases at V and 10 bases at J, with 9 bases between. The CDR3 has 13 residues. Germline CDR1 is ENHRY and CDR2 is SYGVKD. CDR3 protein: CAISEPGYSPLHF. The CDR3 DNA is TGTGCCATCAGTGAGCCGGGGTACTCACCCCTCCACTTT.

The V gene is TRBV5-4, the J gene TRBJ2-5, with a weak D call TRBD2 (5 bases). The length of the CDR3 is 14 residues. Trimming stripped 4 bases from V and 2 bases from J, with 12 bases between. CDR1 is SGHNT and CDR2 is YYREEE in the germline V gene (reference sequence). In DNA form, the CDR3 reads TGTGCCAGCAGCATCAGGACTGATCAAGAGACCCAGTACTTC. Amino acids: CASSIRTDQETQYF.

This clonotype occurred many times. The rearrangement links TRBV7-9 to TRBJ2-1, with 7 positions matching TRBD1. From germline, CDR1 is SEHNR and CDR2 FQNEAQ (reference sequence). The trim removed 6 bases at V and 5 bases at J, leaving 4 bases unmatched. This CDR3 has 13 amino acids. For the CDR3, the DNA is TGTGCCAGCAGGAGAGGGACAGACAATGAGCAGTTCTTC. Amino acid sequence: CASRRGTDNEQFF.

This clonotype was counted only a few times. CDR3 DNA: TGCAGCGATGACGGATCCGAGGACTATGGCTACACCTTC. This gives the protein CSDDGSEDYGYTF. The chain combines TRBV29-1 with TRBJ1-2, with no clear D. The CDR3 covers 13 residues. The germline V gene has CDR1 SQVTM and CDR2 ANQGSEA. The V end lost 7 bases, the J end lost 3 bases, and 15 bases lay between the germline ends.

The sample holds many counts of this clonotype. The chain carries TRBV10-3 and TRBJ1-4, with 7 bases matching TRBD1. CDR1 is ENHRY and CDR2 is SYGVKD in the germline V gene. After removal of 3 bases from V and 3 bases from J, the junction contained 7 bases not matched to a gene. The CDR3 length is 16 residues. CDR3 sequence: CAISESPTGANEKLFF. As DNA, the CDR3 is TGTGCCATCAGTGAATCCCCAACAGGGGCTAATGAAAAACTGTTTTTT.

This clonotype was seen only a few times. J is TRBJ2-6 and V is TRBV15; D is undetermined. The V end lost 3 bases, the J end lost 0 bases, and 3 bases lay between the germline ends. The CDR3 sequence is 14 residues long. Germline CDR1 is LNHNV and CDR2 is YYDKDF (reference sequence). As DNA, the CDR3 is TGTGCCACCAGCAGGGACTCTGGGGCCAACGTCCTGACTTTC. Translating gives CATSRDSGANVLTF.

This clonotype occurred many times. The CDR3 DNA reads TGTGCCAGCAGCCTGGACAGGGGGTTCTACGAGCAGTACTTC. Translation: CASSLDRGFYEQYF. This chain joins TRBV7-2 and TRBJ2-7; 10 nucleotides agree with TRBD1. Germline CDR1 SGHTA, CDR2 FQGNSA. The CDR3 sequence is 14 residues long. With 5 bases clipped from V and 3 bases from J, the junction kept 4 bases outside the gene matches.

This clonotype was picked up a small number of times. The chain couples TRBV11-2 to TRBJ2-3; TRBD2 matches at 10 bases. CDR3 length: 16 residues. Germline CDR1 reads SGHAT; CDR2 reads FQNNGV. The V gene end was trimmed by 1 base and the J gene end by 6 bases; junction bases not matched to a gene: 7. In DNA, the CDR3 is TGTGCCAGCAGCTTAGGGGGGGGGACTAGCGTGGATACGCAGTATTTT. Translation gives CASSLGGGTSVDTQYF.

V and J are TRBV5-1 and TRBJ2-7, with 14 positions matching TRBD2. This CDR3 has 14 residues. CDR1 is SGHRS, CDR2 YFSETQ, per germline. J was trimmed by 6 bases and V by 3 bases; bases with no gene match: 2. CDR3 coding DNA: TGCGCCAGCAGCTGGACTAGCGGGGGGAGCGAGCAGTACTTC. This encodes CASSWTSGGSEQYF.

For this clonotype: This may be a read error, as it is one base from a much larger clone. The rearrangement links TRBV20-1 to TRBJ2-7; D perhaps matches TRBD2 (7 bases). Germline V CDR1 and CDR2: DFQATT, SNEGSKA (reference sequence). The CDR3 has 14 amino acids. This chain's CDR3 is CSASGGASSYERYF. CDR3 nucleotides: TGCAGTGCTAGTGGGGGGGCCTCCTCCTACGAGCGGTACTTC.

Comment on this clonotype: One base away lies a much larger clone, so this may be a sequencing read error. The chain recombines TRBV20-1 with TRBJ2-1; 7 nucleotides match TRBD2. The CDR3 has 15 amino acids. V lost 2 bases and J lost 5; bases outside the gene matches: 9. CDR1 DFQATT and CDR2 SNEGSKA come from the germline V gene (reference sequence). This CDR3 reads CSARLPWGGNNEQFF. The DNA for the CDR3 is TGCAGTGCTAGACTTCCCTGGGGGGGGAACAATGAGCAGTTCTTC.

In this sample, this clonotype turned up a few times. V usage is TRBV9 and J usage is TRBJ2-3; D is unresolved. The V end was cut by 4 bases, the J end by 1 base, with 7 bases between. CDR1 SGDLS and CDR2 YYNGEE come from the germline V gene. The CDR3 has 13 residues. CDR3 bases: TGTGCCAGCAGCACCGTGGGCACAGATACGCAGTATTTT. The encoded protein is CASSTVGTDTQYF.

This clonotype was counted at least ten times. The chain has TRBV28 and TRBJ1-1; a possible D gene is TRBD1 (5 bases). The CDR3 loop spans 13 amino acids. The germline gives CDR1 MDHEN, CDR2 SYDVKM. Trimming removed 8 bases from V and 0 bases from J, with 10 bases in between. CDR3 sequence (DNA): TGTGCCAGCCTTTTAGGGGTGAACACTGAAGCTTTCTTT. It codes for CASLLGVNTEAFF.

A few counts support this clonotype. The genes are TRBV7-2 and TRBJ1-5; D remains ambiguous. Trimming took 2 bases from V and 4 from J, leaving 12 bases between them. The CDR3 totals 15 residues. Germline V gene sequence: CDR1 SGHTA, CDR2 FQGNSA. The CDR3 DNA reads TGTGCCAGCAGCTTACGGAGGACGGCAAATCAGCCCCAGCATTTT. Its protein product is CASSLRRTANQPQHF.

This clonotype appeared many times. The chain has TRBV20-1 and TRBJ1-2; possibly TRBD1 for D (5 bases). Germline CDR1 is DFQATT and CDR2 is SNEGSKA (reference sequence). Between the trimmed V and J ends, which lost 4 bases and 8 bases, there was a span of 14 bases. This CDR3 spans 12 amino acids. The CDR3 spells CSANPGGDGYTF. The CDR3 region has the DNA TGCAGTGCTAATCCCGGGGGAGACGGCTACACCTTC.

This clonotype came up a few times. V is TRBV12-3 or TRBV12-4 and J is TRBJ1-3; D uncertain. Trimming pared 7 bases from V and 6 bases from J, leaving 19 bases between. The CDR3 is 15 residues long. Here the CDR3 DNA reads TGTGCCAGCAACACAAAGGAAGACCATCAAAACACCATATATTTT. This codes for CASNTKEDHQNTIYF.

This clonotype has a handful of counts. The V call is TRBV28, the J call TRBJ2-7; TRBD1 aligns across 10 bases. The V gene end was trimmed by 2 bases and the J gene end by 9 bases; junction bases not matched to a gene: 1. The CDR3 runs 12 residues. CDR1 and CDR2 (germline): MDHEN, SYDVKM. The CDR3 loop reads CASSLRTGGQYV. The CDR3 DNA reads TGTGCCAGCAGTTTACGGACAGGGGGGCAGTACGTC.

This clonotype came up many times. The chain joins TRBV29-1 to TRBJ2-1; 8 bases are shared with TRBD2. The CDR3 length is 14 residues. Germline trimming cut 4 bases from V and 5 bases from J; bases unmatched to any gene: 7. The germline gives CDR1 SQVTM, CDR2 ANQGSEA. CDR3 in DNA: TGCAGCGTTGTGGGGCGGGGGGTAAACAATGAGCAGTTCTTC. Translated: CSVVGRGVNNEQFF.